This T cell receptor (beta chain) was profiled in a study of blood T cell repertoires in COVID-19. Background on the study: From T cells, B-cell-depleted T cells, or PBMCs came the material, which was cDNA or gDNA.

In the authors' workflow: Amplification from reference gene primers served as the basis for estimated nucleated cell counts. TCRdb's copy holds only in-frame clones and misses some; the assay was immunoSEQ multiplex PCR. That table gives V, J and clone size, and the DNA gave D and trimming. The sample lists fewer than 200,000 clones; roughly 80% were seen once. Trimming left V 2 bases short and J 0 bases short, with 7 bases between. The CDR3 totals 14 residues. Germline V gene lookup returns CDR1 LGHNA and CDR2 YSLEER. The receptor was derived from a man between 70 and 80 years old with active or convalescent COVID-19. The sequenced material came from peripheral blood. The chain is built from TRBV4-3 and TRBJ1-1; no definite D call. The CDR3 coding sequence is TGCGCCAGCAGCCAAAACCTACTGAACACTGAAGCTTTCTTT. As protein: CASSQNLLNTEAFF.